This TCR beta chain was obtained from a study of T-cell reconstitution after alpha-beta-depleted transplantation in children. The V gene's germline CDR1 is SSHAT and CDR2 FNYEAQ (reference sequence). The V and J ends lost 5 bases and 3 bases respectively, with 17 bases between them. The CDR3 covers 16 residues. Library preparation (for TCRbeta) was performed with unique molecular identifiers. Via MiXCR, TCRdb re-called the PCR reads, giving one row per CDR3 protein. This sample yields 250,000 to 400,000 distinct CDR3 sequences, of which approximately 23% are seen a single time; 10% to 11% belongs to the top ten.

The starting material was PBMCs, mostly from graft donor cells, obtained 180 days after TCRalphabeta/CD19-depleted stem cell transplant. The chain is built from TRBV7-7 and TRBJ2-1, with a weak D call TRBD2 (5 bases). This clonotype originated in a male patient younger than 18 who had a stem cell transplant for acute lymphoblastic leukemia, so the T cells may come from the graft donor. The CDR3 is CASSPGGSRVYNEQFF. The CDR3 bases are TGTGCCAGCAGCCCCGGTGGGAGTAGGGTCTACAATGAGCAGTTCTTC.